A selection of T cell receptor beta chains follows, all from one sample in a study of blood T cell repertoires in COVID-19. Data came from immunoSEQ multiplex PCR; TCRdb stores just in-frame clones and leaves some out. The data contain about 210,000 clones, 83% of them singletons. The sequenced material came from peripheral blood. These receptor sequences come from a woman in her thirties or forties with active or convalescent COVID-19. Both conserved end residues are part of each CDR3. Fields, in order: D gene, V gene, J gene, clone size, CDR3 protein, CDR3 DNA. D genes are given only for firm matches. Not every row has a clone size; where given, it reads once, few, many or a size class.

>NA|TRBV5-1|TRBJ1-3|NA
CASSLPGGSRGNTIYF
TGCGCCAGCAGCCTGCCCGGGGGATCCCGAGGGAACACCATATATTTT
>NA|TRBV18|TRBJ1-1|few
CASIQGRNTEAFF
TGTGCCAGCATTCAGGGGCGGAACACTGAAGCTTTCTTT
>TRBD1|TRBV18|TRBJ1-2|NA
CASSPPSYTGANGYTF
TGTGCCAGCTCACCACCTTCATACACAGGGGCGAATGGCTACACCTTC
>TRBD1|TRBV7-2|TRBJ1-4|NA
CASSLGQAEKLFF
TGTGCCAGCAGCTTGGGACAGGCTGAAAAACTGTTTTTT
>NA|TRBV6-4|TRBJ2-2|NA
CASSPEQNTGELFF
TGTGCCAGCAGTCCCGAACAGAACACCGGGGAGCTGTTTTTT
>NA|TRBV5-8|TRBJ1-3|NA
CASSLEGAGGNTIYF
TGTGCCAGCAGCTTGGAAGGTGCAGGGGGAAACACCATATATTTT
>NA|TRBV28|TRBJ1-2|NA
CASSTGTQYFDGYTF
TGTGCCAGCAGTACCGGGACACAGTACTTTGATGGCTACACCTTC
>NA|TRBV27|TRBJ2-3|few
CASSFLKGRTDTQYF
TGTGCCAGCAGTTTTCTTAAAGGGAGGACAGATACGCAGTATTTT
>NA|TRBV19|TRBJ2-1|NA
CASIPDGGIHSYNEQFF
TGTGCCAGTATCCCAGACGGCGGGATCCACTCCTACAATGAGCAGTTCTTC
>TRBD2|TRBV7-7|TRBJ2-2|few
CASSPGLAGPGELFF
TGTGCTAGCAGTCCGGGACTAGCGGGACCCGGGGAGCTGTTTTTT